What follows are 12 T cell receptor beta chains derived from one specimen sequenced in a study of blood T cell repertoires in COVID-19. Measured with immunoSEQ multiplex PCR; TCRdb has only the in-frame clones, and not every one. Here the sample spans about 200,000 clones, approximately 87% being singletons. The source material was peripheral blood. The receptors stem from a man in his 60s who had recovered from COVID-19.

The chain uses TRBV10-3 and TRBJ1-1, with 9 positions matching TRBD1. Germline values: CDR1 ENHRY, CDR2 SYGVKD. Unmatched junction bases numbered 10, after V lost 7 bases and J lost 1 base. The CDR3 extends over 16 amino acids. CDR3 coding DNA: TGTGCCATCAAATACCGGACAGGGGCCCAGAACACTGAAGCTTTCTTT. This encodes CAIKYRTGAQNTEAFF.

This clone was recorded a few times. V is TRBV19 and J is TRBJ2-7, with TRBD1 identical over 7 bases. Germline CDR1 and CDR2: LNHDA and SQIVND (reference sequence). After removal of 4 bases from V and 0 bases from J, the junction contained 12 bases not matched to a gene. CDR3 size: 17 residues. CDR3: CASSTLASDRSSYEQYF. CDR3 bases: TGTGCCAGTAGTACCCTCGCATCGGACAGGAGCTCCTACGAGCAGTACTTC.

The CDR3 region is CASSFLQGVATVDEAFF. CDR3 nucleotides: TGTGCCAGCAGTTTCCTACAGGGCGTAGCGACCGTAGATGAAGCTTTCTTT. This sequence joins TRBV28 and TRBJ1-1; perhaps TRBD1 as D (6 bases). The CDR3 has 17 amino acids. Trimming pared 3 bases from V and 7 bases from J, leaving 24 bases between. From germline, CDR1 is MDHEN and CDR2 SYDVKM.

This clone was seen a few times. This CDR3 is CAPQGDRGRQPQHF. CDR3 nucleotides: TGTGCCCCCCAGGGGGACAGGGGGAGGCAGCCCCAGCATTTT. The rearrangement links TRBV30 to TRBJ1-5; 11 nucleotides align to TRBD1. Germline V CDR1 and CDR2: GTSNPN, SVGIG (reference sequence). After removal of 8 bases from V and 7 bases from J, the junction contained 10 bases not matched to a gene. The CDR3 runs 14 residues.

The chain recombines TRBV11-3 with TRBJ2-2; TRBD2 agrees at 7 bases. Germline CDR1 and CDR2: SGHNT and YENEEA. With V trimmed by 3 bases and J by 4 bases, 5 bases remained unmatched. This CDR3 is built from 15 residues. The DNA of the CDR3 is TGTGCCAGCAGCTTTACTGGGGAGGGCACCGGGGAGCTGTTTTTT. Amino acids: CASSFTGEGTGELFF.

The chain is built from TRBV6-4 and TRBJ1-1; D is uncertain. The CDR3 is made up of 15 amino acids. The ends were cut back, 2 bases at V and 3 bases at J, with 13 bases in the middle. In germline, CDR1 is MRHNA, CDR2 SNTAGT. Here the CDR3 DNA reads TGTGCCAGCAGTGACAGGGAGAAGCGTCACACTGAAGCTTTCTTT. Translated: CASSDREKRHTEAFF.

The V and J genes are TRBV5-1 and TRBJ2-1; D call uncertain. The V end was cut by 5 bases, the J end by 0 bases, with 9 bases between. The CDR3 is made up of 14 amino acids. Germline values: CDR1 SGHRS, CDR2 YFSETQ. The CDR3 nucleotides are TGCGCCAGCAGTGTAGATCGCTCCTACAATGAGCAGTTCTTC. It yields the protein CASSVDRSYNEQFF.

The chain has TRBV24-1 and TRBJ2-1; D remains unclear. The CDR3 extends over 17 amino acids. V shed 0 bases and J shed 8 bases, with 19 bases lying between them. Germline CDR1 is KGHDR and CDR2 is SFDVKD. As DNA, the CDR3 is TGTGCCACCAGTGATTTGCTGAGTCGTTCCTCGGTGGATGAGCAGTTCTTC. Residues: CATSDLLSRSSVDEQFF.

V gene TRBV30 combines with J gene TRBJ2-7, with D perhaps matching TRBD2 (5 bases). CDR3 length equals 14 residues. Germline lookup yields CDR1 GTSNPN and CDR2 SVGIG (reference sequence). V dropped 0 bases and J dropped 4 bases, with 13 bases sitting between them. The CDR3 region is CAWSVPGSKYEQYF. The CDR3 DNA reads TGTGCCTGGAGTGTCCCGGGGTCAAAGTACGAGCAGTACTTC. The whole variable domain, remainder taken from reference TRBV30 and TRBJ2-7, is SQTIHQWPATLVQPVGSPLSLECTVEGTSNPNLYWYRQAAGRGLQLLFYSVGIGQISSEVPQNLSASRPQDRQFILSSKKLLLSDSGFYLCAWSVPGSKYEQYFGPGTRLTVT.

The chain is built from TRBV7-3 and TRBJ2-3; D might be TRBD2 (5 bases). This CDR3 has 14 residues. Trimming took off 5 bases at V and 4 bases at J, with 13 bases between the two ends. CDR1 is SGHTA, CDR2 FQGTGA, per germline. In DNA, the CDR3 is TGTGCCAGCAGCCTCCCCCGGGAATCAGATACGCAGTATTTT. It specifies CASSLPRESDTQYF.

This chain links TRBV5-1 with TRBJ2-1; 12 bases line up with TRBD2. Losses at the gene ends were 4 bases for V and 1 base for J; bases not matched to a gene: 3. CDR1 and CDR2 (germline): SGHRS, YFSETQ. The CDR3 is 16 amino acids. CDR3 in DNA: TGCGCCAGCAGCCCGGGACTAGCGGGTTCCTACAATGAGCAGTTCTTC. Residues: CASSPGLAGSYNEQFF.

The J gene is TRBJ1-3, the V gene TRBV5-6, with D unclear. Trimming took off 3 bases at V and 1 base at J, with 11 bases between the two ends. The germline gives CDR1 SGHDT, CDR2 YYEEEE. The CDR3 has 15 residues. The CDR3 region is CASSSSGGSGNTIYF. CDR3 nucleotides: TGTGCCAGCAGCTCCTCGGGAGGTTCTGGAAACACCATATATTTT.